Presented here are 32 T cell receptor beta chains from one specimen sequenced in a study of cytomegalovirus exposure and HLA in healthy donors. The PCR contained 60 Vbeta and 13 Jbeta primers. Sequencing used immunoSEQ multiplex PCR; TCRdb keeps in-frame clones, though not all of them. Altogether 240,000 or so clones are present, about 81% being singletons, with the ten largest covering about 7.3%. The specimen sequenced was PBMCs. These receptor sequences come from a woman in her fifties or sixties in good health and CMV-seropositive.

The J gene is TRBJ2-7, the V gene TRBV7-9; TRBD2 matches 8 bases. The V gene end was trimmed by 5 bases and the J gene end by 3 bases; junction bases not matched to a gene: 12. In germline, CDR1 is SEHNR, CDR2 FQNEAQ (reference sequence). The CDR3 sequence is 16 residues long. CDR3 nucleotide sequence: TGTGCCAGCAGCCCAGAAGTCGGACTAGCTGTCTACGAGCAGTACTTC. This gives the protein CASSPEVGLAVYEQYF.

V gene TRBV5-5 combines with J gene TRBJ2-6, with a weak D call TRBD1 (6 bases). The CDR3 spans 18 residues. Germline CDR1 reads SGHKS; CDR2 reads YYEKEE (reference sequence). V shed 0 bases and J shed 4 bases, with 17 bases lying between them. Here the CDR3 DNA reads TGTGCCAGCAGCTTGGCGATAGGGGGAATTAGCGGGGCCAACGTCCTGACTTTC. Translating it yields CASSLAIGGISGANVLTF.

On this clone itself: An end of the junction does not agree with germline; a read error may underlie this. The rearrangement joins TRBV7-9 to TRBJ1-4; the match to TRBD1 covers 7 bases. This CDR3 spans 17 amino acids. Germline assignment: CDR1 SEHNR and CDR2 FQNEAQ (reference sequence). The CDR3 region is CSSSILSYRGGNEKLFF. The DNA for the CDR3 is TGTTCCAGCAGCATACTTTCCTACAGGGGCGGTAATGAAAAACTGTTTTTT.

This clone came up a few times. This sequence joins TRBV18 and TRBJ1-5, with unresolved D. Germline CDR1 is KGHSH and CDR2 is LQKENI. V lost 3 bases and J lost 7, with 10 bases in between. This CDR3 has 13 amino acids. In nucleotides, the CDR3 is TGTGCCAGCTCACCTCTCAGAGGACAGCCCCAGCATTTT. This translates into CASSPLRGQPQHF. Full variable domain (outside the CDR3, taken from reference TRBV18 and TRBJ1-5): NAGVMQNPRHLVRRRGQEARLRCSPMKGHSHVYWYRQLPEEGLKFMVYLQKENIIDESGMPKERFSAEFPKEGPSILRIQQVVRGDSAAYFCASSPLRGQPQHFGDGTRLSIL.

The chain uses TRBV9 and TRBJ2-3; D might be TRBD2 (5 bases). The CDR3 runs to 16 residues. Trimming left V 0 bases short and J 1 base short, with 12 bases between. CDR1 SGDLS and CDR2 YYNGEE come from the germline V gene. The CDR3 loop reads CASSVAHYGGTDTQYF. The DNA for the CDR3 is TGTGCCAGCAGCGTAGCCCATTACGGGGGCACAGATACGCAGTATTTT.

For the CDR3, the DNA is TGTGCCAGCAGCTTTTACAGGGTTTACGAGCAGTACTTC. Protein product: CASSFYRVYEQYF. The chain is built from TRBV5-6 and TRBJ2-7; perhaps TRBD1 as D (6 bases). Germline V gene lookup returns CDR1 SGHDT and CDR2 YYEEEE. V was clipped by 2 bases and J by 4 bases, with 10 bases between them. The CDR3 covers 13 residues.

The V and J genes are TRBV5-1 and TRBJ1-2, with D perhaps TRBD1 (6 bases). The CDR3 runs to 15 residues. Germline values: CDR1 SGHRS, CDR2 YFSETQ. Trimming took 0 bases from V and 4 from J, leaving 13 bases between them. DNA of the CDR3: TGCGCCAGCAGCTTGGATGGGGGCATCGGCTATGGCTACACCTTC. Protein sequence: CASSLDGGIGYGYTF.

The rearrangement joins TRBV19 to TRBJ1-4, with D possibly being TRBD1 (5 bases). With 3 bases removed from V and 0 bases from J, the gap between germline ends came to 5 bases. This CDR3 comprises 14 residues. The germline CDR1 and CDR2 sequences are LNHDA and SQIVND (reference sequence). The CDR3 protein is CASSMTATNEKLFF. The CDR3 DNA follows: TGTGCCAGTAGTATGACAGCAACTAATGAAAAACTGTTTTTT. Combining the CDR3 with reference TRBV19 and TRBJ1-4 gives the whole variable domain DGGITQSPKYLFRKEGQNVTLSCEQNLNHDAMYWYRQDPGQGLRLIYYSQIVNDFQKGDIAEGYSVSREKKESFPLTVTSAQKNPTAFYLCASSMTATNEKLFFGSGTQLSVL.

This clone was detected a few times. V and J are TRBV5-1 and TRBJ2-5; 13 bases map to TRBD2. CDR1 and CDR2 from the germline V gene are SGHRS and YFSETQ. CDR3 length: 15 amino acids. The V and J ends lost 4 bases and 5 bases, in that order; junction bases with no gene match: 5. The chain's CDR3 is CASSPGLAGIETQYF. CDR3 bases: TGCGCCAGCAGCCCGGGACTAGCGGGAATCGAGACCCAGTACTTC.

This clone came up once. This chain links TRBV9 with TRBJ2-2; 8 bases fit TRBD2. The CDR3 is 14 amino acids. V lost 2 bases and J lost 8; bases outside the gene matches: 5. Looked up from germline, CDR1 is SGDLS and CDR2 is YYNGEE. CDR3 loop: CASSVLAGTGELFF. CDR3 DNA: TGTGCCAGCAGCGTGTTAGCGGGAACTGGGGAGCTGTTTTTT. Full variable domain (missing parts from reference TRBV9 and TRBJ2-2): DSGVTQTPKHLITATGQRVTLRCSPRSGDLSVYWYQQSLDQGLQFLIQYYNGEERAKGNILERFSAQQFPDLHSELNLSSLELGDSALYFCASSVLAGTGELFFGEGSRLTVL.

The J gene is TRBJ2-7, the V gene TRBV6-5, with D possibly matching TRBD2 (7 bases). Germline CDR1 MNHEY, CDR2 SVGAGI. Trimming removed 5 bases at V and 4 bases at J, with 15 bases between. CDR3 length equals 14 residues. CDR3 DNA sequence: TGTGCCAGCAGTCAACAGGGAGGGGGTTACGAGCAGTACTTC. Translating gives CASSQQGGGYEQYF.

The chain has TRBV19 and TRBJ2-5, with TRBD2 matching 8 bases. J gave up 1 base and V 6 bases, and 7 bases lay outside the gene matches. This CDR3 is built from 15 residues. Germline assignment: CDR1 LNHDA and CDR2 SQIVND (reference sequence). The CDR3 region has the DNA TGTGCCAGTAGCTATGCTAGCGGGTTCCAAGAGACCCAGTACTTC. This encodes CASSYASGFQETQYF.

The rearrangement uses TRBV15 and TRBJ2-5, with D unresolved. Deletions cut 1 base from V and 0 bases from J, with 6 bases between. The CDR3 runs to 14 residues. Germline CDR1 and CDR2: LNHNV and YYDKDF (reference sequence). CDR3 protein: CATSRVHNQETQYF. The CDR3 bases are TGTGCCACCAGCAGAGTGCACAACCAAGAGACCCAGTACTTC.

The chain is built from TRBV5-4 and TRBJ1-3, with D unclear. Trimming removed 3 bases from V and 2 bases from J, with 9 bases in between. The CDR3 covers 14 residues. In germline, CDR1 is SGHNT, CDR2 YYREEE (reference sequence). CDR3 in amino acids: CASSYWGAGNTIYF. As DNA, the CDR3 is TGTGCCAGCAGCTATTGGGGAGCTGGAAACACCATATATTTT.

V gene TRBV5-1 combines with J gene TRBJ2-1; maybe TRBD2 (6 bases). The CDR3 has 14 residues. V shed 3 bases and J shed 6 bases, with 13 bases lying between them. CDR1 SGHRS and CDR2 YFSETQ come from the germline V gene. The CDR3 DNA follows: TGCGCCAGCAGCTACCGGGAGACCTCCAATGAGCAGTTCTTC. Translating gives CASSYRETSNEQFF.

The chain links TRBV2 to TRBJ1-1; 9 bases fit TRBD1. The CDR3 loop spans 15 amino acids. Germline V gene sequence: CDR1 SNHLY, CDR2 FYNNEI. The junction had 5 bases not matched to a gene; V was cut back by 6 bases and J by 0 bases. In DNA form, the CDR3 reads TGTGCCAGCAGCAAGACAGGGGGAATGAACACTGAAGCTTTCTTT. Its translation is CASSKTGGMNTEAFF.

The chain employs TRBV7-6 and TRBJ1-5, with TRBD1 matching 7 bases. Germline V gene lookup returns CDR1 SGHVS and CDR2 FNYEAQ. Trimming at V came to 5 bases and at J to 2 bases, leaving 6 bases not matched to a gene. The CDR3 is made up of 15 amino acids. The CDR3 spells CASSLTGQRNQPQHF. The CDR3 coding sequence is TGTGCCAGCAGCCTGACGGGACAGCGCAATCAGCCCCAGCATTTT.

A few counts support this clone. The junction departs from germline at one end; a sequencing error may be responsible. V usage is TRBV12-5 and J usage is TRBJ2-5; 7 bases are shared with TRBD1. The CDR3 has 13 amino acids. Germline-derived CDR1 and CDR2 are LGHNT and FRNRAP. The CDR3 here is CASGLPQTGSGHF. The CDR3 nucleotides read TGTGCTAGTGGTTTGCCCCAGACAGGGTCAGGCCACTTC.

The V gene is TRBV5-4, the J gene TRBJ2-7; 15 nucleotides align to TRBD2. The germline V gene has CDR1 SGHNT and CDR2 YYREEE (reference sequence). The CDR3 covers 17 residues. J lost 6 bases, V lost 4 bases, and 11 bases had no gene match. CDR3 bases: TGTGCCAGCAGCCTAGGGACTAGCGGGAGGTCAGTCCCCGAGCAGTACTTC. It codes for CASSLGTSGRSVPEQYF.

The chain couples TRBV28 to TRBJ2-1; 9 bases agree with TRBD1. CDR1 MDHEN and CDR2 SYDVKM come from the germline V gene. V lost 6 bases to trimming and J lost 16 bases; unmatched junction nucleotides: 10. The CDR3 covers 12 residues. The CDR3: CASSSDRGIPFF. The CDR3 nucleotides are TGTGCCAGCAGCTCCGACAGGGGGATCCCCTTCTTC.

The chain joins TRBV18 to TRBJ2-1, with 16 bases that match TRBD2. The junction had 6 bases not matched to a gene; V was cut back by 1 base and J by 9 bases. CDR3 length: 17 residues. CDR1 KGHSH and CDR2 LQKENI come from the germline V gene. CDR3 bases: TGTGCCAGCTCACCACGGGGGACTAGCGGGAGGGCCGGTGAGCAGTTCTTC. This encodes CASSPRGTSGRAGEQFF.

V is TRBV5-5 and J is TRBJ1-5, with 9 bases fitting TRBD1. The germline gives CDR1 SGHKS, CDR2 YYEKEE (reference sequence). This CDR3 is 14 amino acids long. V shed 7 bases and J 3 bases; nucleotides not matched to a gene: 5. CDR3 nucleotides: TGTGCCAGCGGGGGACAGGGAGACAATCAGCCCCAGCATTTT. Translated: CASGGQGDNQPQHF.

The CDR3 reads CASVLANKLYEQYF. In nucleotides, the CDR3 is TGTGCCTCGGTACTAGCGAACAAACTGTACGAGCAGTACTTC. The V call is TRBV30, the J call TRBJ2-7; 7 nucleotides align to TRBD2. CDR3 size: 14 residues. Germline V lookup: CDR1 GTSNPN, CDR2 SVGIG (reference sequence). V lost 7 bases, J lost 4 bases, and 13 bases stayed unmatched.

The genes are TRBV2 and TRBJ2-5; TRBD2 aligns across 14 bases. Germline CDR1 SNHLY, CDR2 FYNNEI. V was clipped by 6 bases and J by 2 bases; unmatched bases: 2. This CDR3 is built from 15 residues. The CDR3 region is CASRRTSGGQETQYF. Here the CDR3 DNA reads TGTGCCAGCAGGCGGACTAGCGGGGGGCAAGAGACCCAGTACTTC.

The rearrangement links TRBV9 to TRBJ2-1, with a tentative D call TRBD1 (6 bases). The length of the CDR3 is 17 residues. The V and J ends lost 4 bases and 6 bases respectively, with 23 bases between them. The germline CDR1 and CDR2 sequences are SGDLS and YYNGEE. The CDR3 coding sequence is TGTGCCAGCAGCCTAAGCTCCGGACAGCCAGGAACCAATGAGCAGTTCTTC. Translated: CASSLSSGQPGTNEQFF.

The CDR3 nucleotides are TGTGCCAGTAGTACAACAGGCTACCAAGAGACCCAGTACTTC. This gives the protein CASSTTGYQETQYF. This chain joins TRBV19 and TRBJ2-5; D may be TRBD1 (5 bases). With 4 bases removed from V and 0 bases from J, the gap between germline ends came to 9 bases. The V gene's germline CDR1 is LNHDA and CDR2 SQIVND (reference sequence). The CDR3 loop spans 14 amino acids.

The rearrangement uses TRBV18 and TRBJ1-2; tentative D call: TRBD1 (5 bases). The CDR3 totals 14 residues. Germline CDR1 reads KGHSH; CDR2 reads LQKENI. Trimming shortened V by 3 bases and J by 6 bases, and 14 bases separated the two germline ends. The CDR3 coding sequence is TGTGCCAGCTCACCCCCAGCCAGGGCTGATGGCTACACCTTC. This sequence encodes CASSPPARADGYTF.

This rearrangement joins TRBV12-5 to TRBJ2-7; D unclear. Trimming left V 6 bases short and J 3 bases short, with 6 bases between. The CDR3 spans 11 residues. Per the germline V gene, CDR1 is LGHNT and CDR2 is FRNRAP. The CDR3 here is CASGLDYEQYF. As DNA, the CDR3 is TGTGCTAGTGGCTTAGACTACGAGCAGTACTTC.

The J gene is TRBJ2-7, the V gene TRBV6-5, with TRBD1 identical over 10 bases. J gave up 8 bases and V 5 bases, and 6 bases lay outside the gene matches. This CDR3 is 13 amino acids long. Per germline, CDR1 MNHEY and CDR2 SVGAGI. CDR3 in DNA: TGTGCCAGCAGTGACAGGGGGCGCGGGAAGCAGTACTTC. This encodes CASSDRGRGKQYF.

This rearrangement joins TRBV6-5 to TRBJ1-2, with a possible D match to TRBD1 (5 bases). Trimming left V 7 bases short and J 8 bases short, with 14 bases between. This CDR3 spans 12 amino acids. Germline lookup yields CDR1 MNHEY and CDR2 SVGAGI. In nucleotides, the CDR3 is TGTGCCAGCACCCAGGGATCGTGGGGCTACACCTTC. Translated, it gives CASTQGSWGYTF.

The chain uses TRBV10-3 and TRBJ2-7, with D possibly being TRBD1 (6 bases). Germline-derived CDR1 and CDR2 are ENHRY and SYGVKD. This CDR3 comprises 19 residues. Trimming stripped 3 bases from V and 1 base from J, with 25 bases between. The DNA of the CDR3 is TGTGCCATCAGTGACCCTTCCAGGGATGTAGGGGGAAGTTCCTACGAGCAGTACTTC. It translates to CAISDPSRDVGGSSYEQYF.

The chain couples TRBV28 to TRBJ2-7, with TRBD1 matching 9 bases. Germline-derived CDR1 and CDR2 are MDHEN and SYDVKM. This CDR3 spans 13 amino acids. The junction had 4 bases not matched to a gene; V was cut back by 8 bases and J by 2 bases. This CDR3 is CASRRQGAYEQYF. In DNA form, the CDR3 reads TGTGCCAGCCGACGACAGGGGGCCTACGAGCAGTACTTC.